This TCR beta chain was captured in a study of neurological immune-mediated disorders. Regarding the study as a whole: In HTLV-1-associated myelopathy, TCR clonal expansion was greatest, whereas multiple sclerosis had the least, falling below healthy controls. When grouped phylogenetically, the repertoires of 18 of the 34 multiple sclerosis patients fell together in one related-CDR3 cluster, which is a possible signature. CDR3 amino acid sequences of expanded clones were not shared across subjects, a result suggesting private repertoires in all groups.

This CDR3 is 16 amino acids long. Germline V gene lookup returns CDR1 MNHNY and CDR2 SVGAGI (reference sequence). V shed 2 bases and J 7 bases; nucleotides not matched to a gene: 12. Unsorted libraries were derived from 2 million PBMCs stored at -80 C. Each CDR3 protein is one row after TCRdb ran MiXCR on the 5' RACE reads. This table holds around 69,000 distinct CDR3 sequences, roughly 4.5% found once. This clonotype was detected many times. What it recognizes is unknown. Sequences were obtained from PBMCs. This chain joins TRBV6-6 and TRBJ1-2, with 8 bases fitting TRBD1. The receptor was derived from a man aged 25-45 years with multiple sclerosis. The DNA of the CDR3 is TGTGCCAGCAGTTACGGTGACAGGGGAAGTAGGAGTGGCTACACCTTC. The encoded protein is CASSYGDRGSRSGYTF.